These 19 T cell receptor beta chains were all obtained from the same sample, sequenced in a study of blood T cell repertoires in COVID-19. Measured with immunoSEQ multiplex PCR; TCRdb has only the in-frame clones, and not every one. Of 200,000 to 250,000 clones in the sample, about 88% were seen once. The source material was peripheral blood. Receptors originate from a man in his fifties or sixties with COVID-19, enrolled during active disease.

The V call is TRBV9, the J call TRBJ2-1; TRBD2 aligns across 14 bases. The germline gives CDR1 SGDLS, CDR2 YYNGEE. The CDR3 is 16 amino acids. V was clipped by 3 bases and J by 7 bases; unmatched bases: 6. CDR3 protein: CASSGGTSGRGNEQFF. The CDR3 DNA reads as TGTGCCAGCAGCGGGGGGACTAGCGGGAGAGGGAATGAGCAGTTCTTC.

The V call is TRBV18, the J call TRBJ2-3, with TRBD2 matching over 12 bases. CDR1 and CDR2 from the germline V gene are KGHSH and LQKENI. V shed 6 bases and J 0 bases; nucleotides not matched to a gene: 4. This CDR3 comprises 16 residues. CDR3 loop: CASSLGLAGSTDTQYF. The CDR3 nucleotides read TGTGCCAGCTCCCTTGGACTAGCGGGGAGCACAGATACGCAGTATTTT.

The genes are TRBV5-1 and TRBJ2-3; D ambiguous. Looked up from germline, CDR1 is SGHRS and CDR2 is YFSETQ. The CDR3 has 16 residues. V shed 0 bases and J shed 1 base, with 12 bases lying between them. The CDR3 here is CASSLDAVGGTDTQYF. The CDR3 DNA follows: TGCGCCAGCAGCTTGGATGCGGTTGGAGGCACAGATACGCAGTATTTT.

This chain connects TRBV11-2 to TRBJ2-4; D might be TRBD1 (5 bases). The CDR3 is 13 residues long. V lost 5 bases, J lost 9 bases, and 14 bases lay in between. CDR1 and CDR2 (germline): SGHAT, FQNNGV. Written as DNA, the CDR3 is TGTGCCAGCAGCCGGACATTTAGGGCCATTCAGTACTTC. It yields the protein CASSRTFRAIQYF.

V gene TRBV29-1 combines with J gene TRBJ1-2; D possibly corresponds to TRBD1 (5 bases). Trimming shortened V by 6 bases and J by 4 bases, and 12 bases separated the two germline ends. The CDR3 totals 12 residues. Looked up from germline, CDR1 is SQVTM and CDR2 is ANQGSEA. CDR3 coding DNA: TGCAGCGTCGGGGGTTCCCTCTATGGCTACACCTTC. It codes for CSVGGSLYGYTF.

This chain links TRBV19 with TRBJ1-1; maybe TRBD1 (6 bases). Per the germline V gene, CDR1 is LNHDA and CDR2 is SQIVND (reference sequence). The CDR3 runs 15 residues. V was cut by 5 bases and J by 6 bases, with 19 bases left in between. The CDR3 DNA is TGTGCCAGTAGTCCCCGGCCAACAGGGTTGGCTGAAGCTTTCTTT. This sequence encodes CASSPRPTGLAEAFF.

This chain connects TRBV5-5 to TRBJ1-1, with D uncertain. V was trimmed by 4 bases and J by 2 bases, leaving 15 bases between them. Per germline, CDR1 SGHKS and CDR2 YYEKEE (reference sequence). The CDR3 length is 15 residues. CDR3 in DNA: TGTGCCAGCAGCCCGACAACCTTTTCTAACACTGAAGCTTTCTTT. It specifies CASSPTTFSNTEAFF.

The V gene is TRBV4-1, the J gene TRBJ1-1; 8 bases fit TRBD1. The CDR3 is 17 residues long. V lost 0 bases, J lost 2 bases, and 8 bases stayed unmatched. CDR1 and CDR2 from the germline V gene are MGHRA and YSYEKL. CDR3: CASSQDLWDRINTEAFF. The CDR3, as DNA: TGCGCCAGCAGCCAAGATCTCTGGGACAGGATTAACACTGAAGCTTTCTTT.

The V call is TRBV15, the J call TRBJ1-5, with a weak D call TRBD1 (6 bases). The germline V gene has CDR1 LNHNV and CDR2 YYDKDF (reference sequence). Between the trimmed V and J ends, which lost 1 base and 4 bases, there was a span of 14 bases. The CDR3 covers 16 residues. The CDR3 DNA reads TGTGCCACCAGCAGAGTGGTACAGGGAACGAATCAGCCCCAGCATTTT. This gives the protein CATSRVVQGTNQPQHF.

The rearrangement joins TRBV30 to TRBJ2-1; 9 bases match TRBD1. The CDR3 has 12 amino acids. Germline lookup yields CDR1 GTSNPN and CDR2 SVGIG (reference sequence). V lost 3 bases, J lost 8 bases, and 2 bases stayed unmatched. The CDR3 is CAWSNRGHEQFF. The CDR3 coding sequence is TGTGCCTGGAGCAACAGGGGGCATGAGCAGTTCTTC.

The chain carries TRBV6-6 and TRBJ2-2; 7 bases align to TRBD1. Germline V CDR1 and CDR2: MNHNY, SVGAGI (reference sequence). V trimming: 6 bases; J trimming: 6 bases; junction bases outside the gene matches: 10. The CDR3 is 15 amino acids. CDR3 loop: CASSAGTVSPGELFF. In DNA, the CDR3 is TGTGCCAGCAGCGCCGGGACAGTAAGCCCCGGGGAGCTGTTTTTT.

V usage is TRBV5-6 and J usage is TRBJ2-5, with 7 bases fitting TRBD1. Germline trimming cut 9 bases from V and 4 bases from J; bases unmatched to any gene: 9. The CDR3 is made up of 13 amino acids. CDR1 is SGHDT, CDR2 YYEEEE, per germline. CDR3 DNA: TGTGCCACTTGGGAGACAGGGAGAGAGACCCAGTACTTC. Translation: CATWETGRETQYF.

This clone showed up just once. The chain combines TRBV6-5 with TRBJ1-1, with D possibly matching TRBD1 (5 bases). CDR1 MNHEY and CDR2 SVGAGI come from the germline V gene. The ends were cut back, 1 base at V and 8 bases at J, with 11 bases in the middle. The CDR3 has 13 residues. The CDR3 spells CASSYLGVVEAFF. In nucleotides, the CDR3 is TGTGCCAGCAGTTACTTAGGGGTAGTCGAAGCTTTCTTT.

This chain joins TRBV27 and TRBJ2-7; TRBD2 aligns across 7 bases. This CDR3 spans 16 amino acids. V dropped 4 bases and J dropped 0; count of bases not matched to a gene: 9. Germline CDR1 is MNHEY and CDR2 is SMNVEV (reference sequence). The CDR3 nucleotides are TGTGCCAGCAGTTCCTCTCGGGGGGTCCTCTCCTACGAGCAGTACTTC. Its translation is CASSSSRGVLSYEQYF.

The chain couples TRBV12-3 or TRBV12-4 to TRBJ1-2, with TRBD1 identical over 11 bases. After removal of 7 bases from V and 8 bases from J, the junction contained 6 bases not matched to a gene. This CDR3 contains 13 residues. DNA for the CDR3: TGTGCCAGCAACCGGGACAGGGGGTTCGGCTACACCTTC. This encodes CASNRDRGFGYTF.

This chain joins TRBV7-9 and TRBJ1-4; D is ambiguous. Trimming took 4 bases from V and 8 from J, leaving 14 bases between them. Germline V lookup: CDR1 SEHNR, CDR2 FQNEAQ (reference sequence). The CDR3 length is 14 residues. CDR3 sequence reads: CASSYREHGEKLFF. DNA of the CDR3: TGTGCCAGCAGCTACCGTGAACATGGCGAAAAACTGTTTTTT.

This rearrangement joins TRBV28 to TRBJ2-3; a possible D gene is TRBD1 (5 bases). The V gene's germline CDR1 is MDHEN and CDR2 SYDVKM. This CDR3 spans 12 amino acids. The V and J ends lost 7 bases and 1 base respectively, with 6 bases between them. The DNA for the CDR3 is TGTGCCAGCAAAGGGGGCACAGATACGCAGTATTTT. This encodes CASKGGTDTQYF.

V is TRBV6-2 or TRBV6-3 and J is TRBJ1-2; D is possibly TRBD1 (5 bases). Between the trimmed V and J ends, which lost 0 bases and 5 bases, there was a span of 13 bases. The CDR3 is 15 residues long. Germline-derived CDR1 and CDR2 are MNHEY and SVGEGT. CDR3 residues: CASSYSGREYYGYTF. The CDR3 DNA is TGTGCCAGCAGTTACTCGGGGCGCGAGTATTATGGCTACACCTTC.

This clone has a single count. The rearrangement joins TRBV9 to TRBJ1-6, with D possibly TRBD1 on 6 matching bases. Trimming shortened V by 5 bases and J by 7 bases, and 25 bases separated the two germline ends. CDR3 length equals 18 residues. CDR1 SGDLS and CDR2 YYNGEE come from the germline V gene. This CDR3 reads CASSVDRSGTHRNSPLHF. In DNA form, the CDR3 reads TGTGCCAGCAGTGTTGACAGGTCTGGAACCCACCGGAATTCACCCCTCCACTTT. Full variable domain (outside the CDR3, taken from reference TRBV9 and TRBJ1-6): DSGVTQTPKHLITATGQRVTLRCSPRSGDLSVYWYQQSLDQGLQFLIQYYNGEERAKGNILERFSAQQFPDLHSELNLSSLELGDSALYFCASSVDRSGTHRNSPLHFGNGTRLTVT.